This record covers a single T cell receptor (beta chain). Its antigen is not known. This CDR3 is built from 14 residues. Germline values: CDR1 SNHLY, CDR2 FYNNEI. V lost 4 bases and J 1 base, leaving 8 bases between the germline ends. This record comes from a study of cytomegalovirus exposure and HLA in healthy donors. Study details: In a previous analysis, 110 million or so unique TCR beta sequences were found from roughly 200 million T cells. There were approximately 400 genotyped donors. Of these, roughly 86% fell in the genetic ancestry cluster associated with self-reported Caucasian donors.

Use of 60 Vbeta and 13 Jbeta primers characterized the PCR. Repertoires were generated with immunoSEQ multiplex PCR, while TCRdb's copy carries only in-frame clones and drops some. The sample shows about 120,000 clones, around 81% of them seen only once. Notes on the study in general: Later on, an analysis tied 15,000 to 20,000 TCR beta sequences to HLA alleles at 0.05 false discovery rate. With further analysis later on, most CMV-associated TCR beta chains appeared HLA-restricted.

The clonotype originates from a middle-aged woman in good health and CMV-seronegative. J is TRBJ1-5 and V is TRBV2; D is uncertain. The sequencing input was PBMCs. CDR3: CASSVESSNQPQHF. In DNA, the CDR3 is TGTGCCAGCAGTGTGGAGTCAAGCAATCAGCCCCAGCATTTT. Full variable domain (rest looked up from reference TRBV2 and TRBJ1-5): EPEVTQTPSHQVTQMGQEVILRCVPISNHLYFYWYRQILGQKVEFLVSFYNNEISEKSEIFDDQFSVERPDGSNFTLKIRSTKLEDSAMYFCASSVESSNQPQHFGDGTRLSIL.